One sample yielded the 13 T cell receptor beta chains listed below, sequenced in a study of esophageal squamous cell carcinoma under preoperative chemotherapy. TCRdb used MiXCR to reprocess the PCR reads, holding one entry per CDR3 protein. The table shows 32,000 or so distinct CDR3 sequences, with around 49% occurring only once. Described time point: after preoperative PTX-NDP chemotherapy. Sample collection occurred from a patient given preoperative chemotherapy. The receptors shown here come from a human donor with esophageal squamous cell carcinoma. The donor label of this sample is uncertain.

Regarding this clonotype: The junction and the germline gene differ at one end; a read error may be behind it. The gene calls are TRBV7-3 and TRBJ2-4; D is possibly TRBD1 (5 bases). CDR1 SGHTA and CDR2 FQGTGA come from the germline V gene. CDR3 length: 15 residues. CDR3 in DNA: TGTGCCAGCAGCTTGGGGCCTCGAGCCACAAACACTCAGTATTTC. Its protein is CASSLGPRATNTQYF.

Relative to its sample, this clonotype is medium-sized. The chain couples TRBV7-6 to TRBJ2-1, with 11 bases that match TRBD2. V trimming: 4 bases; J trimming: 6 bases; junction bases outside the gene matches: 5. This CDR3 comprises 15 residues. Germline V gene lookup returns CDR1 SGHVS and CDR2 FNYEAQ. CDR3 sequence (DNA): TGTGCCAGCAGCTCCCGACTAGCGGGGCCCAATGAGCAGTTCTTC. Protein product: CASSSRLAGPNEQFF.

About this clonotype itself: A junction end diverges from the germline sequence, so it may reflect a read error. In nucleotides, the CDR3 is TGTGCCAGGGGGCTAGGGGGCGGTAGCCCAGAGACGCAGTATTTC. Its protein product is CARGLGGGSPETQYF. This sequence joins TRBV7-9 and TRBJ2-3; 7 bases map to TRBD1. CDR3 length: 15 residues. The germline V gene encodes CDR1 SEHNR and CDR2 FQNEAQ (reference sequence).

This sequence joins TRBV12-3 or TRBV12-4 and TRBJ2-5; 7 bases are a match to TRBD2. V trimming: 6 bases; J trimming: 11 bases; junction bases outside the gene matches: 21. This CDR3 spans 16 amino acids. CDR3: CASRATGGSSTDTQYF. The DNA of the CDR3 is TGTGCCAGCAGGGCGACTGGCGGGAGCAGCACAGATACGCAGTACTTC.

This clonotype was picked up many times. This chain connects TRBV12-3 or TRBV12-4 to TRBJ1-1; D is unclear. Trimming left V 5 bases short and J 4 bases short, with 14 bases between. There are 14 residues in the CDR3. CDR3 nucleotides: TGTGCCAGCAGTCCCGTCGAGGTTGTCACTGAAGCTTTCTTT. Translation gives CASSPVEVVTEAFF.

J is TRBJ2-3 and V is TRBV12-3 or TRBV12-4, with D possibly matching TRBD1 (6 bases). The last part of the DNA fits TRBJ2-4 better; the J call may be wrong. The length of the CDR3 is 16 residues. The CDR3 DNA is TGTGCCAGCAGTACTACTGGGCTGGGGGCCACAGACATTCAGTACTTC. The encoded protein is CASSTTGLGATDIQYF.

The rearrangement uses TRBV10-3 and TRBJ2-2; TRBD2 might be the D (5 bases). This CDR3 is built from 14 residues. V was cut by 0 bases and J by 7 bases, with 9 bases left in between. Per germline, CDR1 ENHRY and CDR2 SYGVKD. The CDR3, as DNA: TGTGCCATCAGTGAGTCGATAGAGGGCGGGGAGCTGTTTTTT. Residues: CAISESIEGGELFF.

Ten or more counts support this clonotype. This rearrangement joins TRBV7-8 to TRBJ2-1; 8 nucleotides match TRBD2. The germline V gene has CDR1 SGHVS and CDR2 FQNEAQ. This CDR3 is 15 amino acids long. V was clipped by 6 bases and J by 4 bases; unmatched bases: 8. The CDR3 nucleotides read TGTGCCAGCAGACTCAGCGGGAGCGGATACAATGAGCAGTTCTTC. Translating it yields CASRLSGSGYNEQFF.

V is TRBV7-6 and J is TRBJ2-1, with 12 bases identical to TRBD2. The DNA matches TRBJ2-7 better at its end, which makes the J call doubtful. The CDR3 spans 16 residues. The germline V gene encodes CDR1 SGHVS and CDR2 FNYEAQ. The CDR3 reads CASSLPSGRGPGEQYF. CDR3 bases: TGTGCCAGCAGCTTACCTAGCGGGAGGGGTCCGGGCGAGCAGTACTTC.

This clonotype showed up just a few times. The chain's CDR3 is CASSPEGQSQETQYF. CDR3 coding DNA: TGTGCCAGCAGCCCGGAGGGACAGAGCCAAGAGACCCAGTACTTC. The chain is built from TRBV5-4 and TRBJ2-5, with a possible D match to TRBD1 (7 bases). Germline-derived CDR1 and CDR2 are SGHNT and YYREEE (reference sequence). The CDR3 loop spans 15 amino acids. Trimming pared 4 bases from V and 1 base from J, leaving 14 bases between.

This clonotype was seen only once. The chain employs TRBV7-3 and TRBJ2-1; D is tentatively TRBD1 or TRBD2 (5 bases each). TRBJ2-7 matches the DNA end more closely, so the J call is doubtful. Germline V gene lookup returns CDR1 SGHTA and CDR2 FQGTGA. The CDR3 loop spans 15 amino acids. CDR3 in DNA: TGTGCCAGGAGCCCTCAGGGAGTGGTCTCAAATGAGCAGTACTTC. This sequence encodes CARSPQGVVSNEQYF.

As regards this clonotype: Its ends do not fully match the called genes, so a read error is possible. The CDR3 coding sequence is TGTGCGGGGAGCGGGTGCCGTGACCAAGGGACCCAGTACTTC. As protein: CAGSGCRDQGTQYF. The chain couples TRBV7-2 to TRBJ2-5; TRBD2 might be the D (6 bases). The CDR3 is made up of 14 amino acids. Looked up from germline, CDR1 is SGHTA and CDR2 is FQGNSA.

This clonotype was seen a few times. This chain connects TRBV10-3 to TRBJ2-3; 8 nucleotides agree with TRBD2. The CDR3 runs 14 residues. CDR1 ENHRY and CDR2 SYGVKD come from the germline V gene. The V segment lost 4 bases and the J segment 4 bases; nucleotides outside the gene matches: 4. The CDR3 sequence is CAISGILAADTQYF. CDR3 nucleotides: TGTGCCATCAGTGGAATACTAGCGGCAGATACGCAGTATTTT.